This is a list of T cell receptor beta chains from one sample in a study of shared clonotypes between healthy human individuals. Clones were sequenced by immunoSEQ multiplex PCR, and TCRdb holds only the in-frame ones, with some missing. The table has 2 million to 3 million clones, roughly 93% seen once; the top ten hold roughly 0.36%. Sequencing was carried out using naive CD4+ T cells from PBMCs. The receptors derive from a man younger than 35 in good health. Some clones in this sample may be carry-over from other donors' samples. The CDR3 runs from the conserved cysteine through the conserved F or W. The D gene is left open where the match is weak. The size entry is marked missing in some rows and otherwise reads once, few, many or a size class.

d_gene: -
j_gene: TRBJ2-7
v_gene: TRBV14
abundance: -
CDR3nt: TGTGCCAGCAGCCCCGGGACTGGGCTCTCCTACGAGCAGTACTTC
CDR3aa: CASSPGTGLSYEQYF

d_gene: TRBD1
j_gene: TRBJ2-3
v_gene: TRBV7-3
abundance: -
CDR3nt: TGTGCCAGCAGCCCAAACACAGGGGCGGTGGATACGCAGTATTTT
CDR3aa: CASSPNTGAVDTQYF

d_gene: -
j_gene: TRBJ1-5
v_gene: TRBV11-2
abundance: -
CDR3nt: TGTGCCAGCAGCCCCCAGGGAAGCAATCAGCCCCAGCATTTT
CDR3aa: CASSPQGSNQPQHF

d_gene: -
j_gene: TRBJ2-7
v_gene: TRBV28
abundance: -
CDR3nt: TGTGCCAGCAGGAGGGTCGGGGGTCCCTACGAGCAGTACTTC
CDR3aa: CASRRVGGPYEQYF

d_gene: -
j_gene: TRBJ1-5
v_gene: TRBV2
abundance: few
CDR3nt: TGTGCCAGCAGACTCCAGGGAGGTAATCAGCCCCAGCATTTT
CDR3aa: CASRLQGGNQPQHF

d_gene: -
j_gene: TRBJ2-3
v_gene: TRBV27
abundance: -
CDR3nt: TGTGCCAGCAGGAGGGGGGATACGCAGTATTTT
CDR3aa: CASRRGDTQYF

d_gene: -
j_gene: TRBJ1-2
v_gene: TRBV29-1
abundance: -
CDR3nt: TGCAGCGTTCTTCAGGGAGAGCGTTTCTATGGCTACACCTTC
CDR3aa: CSVLQGERFYGYTF

d_gene: -
j_gene: TRBJ2-1
v_gene: TRBV7-9
abundance: -
CDR3nt: TGTGCCAGCAGCTTATGGTCCGGGACGAGCTCCTACAATGAGCAGTTCTTC
CDR3aa: CASSLWSGTSSYNEQFF

d_gene: TRBD2
j_gene: TRBJ2-5
v_gene: TRBV19
abundance: -
CDR3nt: TGTGCCAGTAGTTGGGGGGGTCAAGAGACCCAGTACTTC
CDR3aa: CASSWGGQETQYF

d_gene: -
j_gene: TRBJ1-6
v_gene: TRBV7-9
abundance: -
CDR3nt: TGTGCCAGCAGCTTAGTCGAAAATTCACCCCTCCACTTT
CDR3aa: CASSLVENSPLHF

d_gene: -
j_gene: TRBJ2-2
v_gene: TRBV5-4
abundance: -
CDR3nt: TGTGCCAGCAGCACGATGGGCGGGGAGCTGTTTTTT
CDR3aa: CASSTMGGELFF

d_gene: TRBD1
j_gene: TRBJ1-1
v_gene: TRBV7-1
abundance: -
CDR3nt: TGTGCCAGCAGCTTAACAGGGGCCGCGAACACTGAAGCTTTCTTT
CDR3aa: CASSLTGAANTEAFF